The 15 T cell receptor beta chains reported below all come from one sample, sequenced in a study of blood T cell repertoires in COVID-19. TCRdb's table, derived via immunoSEQ multiplex PCR, lists solely in-frame clones and lacks some. The sample contains over 150,000 clones, less than 90% of which appear only once. Material for sequencing was peripheral blood. These receptors originate from a man aged 65-85 years with active or convalescent COVID-19.

The V call is TRBV6-5, the J call TRBJ1-6; D is possibly TRBD1 (5 bases). Per the germline V gene, CDR1 is MNHEY and CDR2 is SVGAGI. CDR3 length: 12 amino acids. Between the trimmed V and J ends, which lost 5 bases and 9 bases, there was a span of 8 bases. The CDR3 sequence: CASSPQGSPLHF. The CDR3 bases are TGTGCCAGCAGTCCTCAGGGTTCACCCCTCCACTTT.

This chain joins TRBV5-1 and TRBJ2-7, with a tentative D call TRBD2 (6 bases). This CDR3 is built from 14 residues. V dropped 2 bases and J dropped 1 base, with 10 bases sitting between them. Germline assignment: CDR1 SGHRS and CDR2 YFSETQ. This CDR3 reads CASSFSGSSYEQYF. The CDR3 nucleotides read TGCGCCAGCAGCTTTAGCGGATCATCCTACGAGCAGTACTTC.

This clone was recorded a few times. J is TRBJ2-7 and V is TRBV6-5, with 8 nucleotides matching TRBD1. This CDR3 comprises 14 residues. CDR1 MNHEY and CDR2 SVGAGI come from the germline V gene. The V and J ends lost 6 bases and 2 bases, in that order; junction bases with no gene match: 6. The CDR3 nucleotides read TGTGCCAGCAGGCTTGGACAGGGTGCCTACGAGCAGTACTTC. Its protein is CASRLGQGAYEQYF.

This clone was seen just once. The rearrangement uses TRBV27 and TRBJ2-2, with 12 bases that match TRBD2. Losses at the gene ends were 2 bases for V and 3 bases for J; bases not matched to a gene: 1. The CDR3 loop spans 16 amino acids. Germline values: CDR1 MNHEY, CDR2 SMNVEV (reference sequence). For the CDR3, the DNA is TGTGCCAGCAGTTTAGGACTAGCGGGGTACACCGGGGAGCTGTTTTTT. The encoded protein is CASSLGLAGYTGELFF.

The CDR3 sequence: CASSPTRTYEQYF. CDR3 sequence (DNA): TGTGCCAGCAGCCCGACAAGAACCTACGAGCAGTACTTC. The chain carries TRBV7-2 and TRBJ2-7; no clear D. Germline V gene lookup returns CDR1 SGHTA and CDR2 FQGNSA. With 5 bases removed from V and 2 bases from J, the gap between germline ends came to 10 bases. The CDR3 is made up of 13 amino acids. Combining the CDR3 with reference TRBV7-2 and TRBJ2-7 gives the whole variable domain GAGVSQSPSNKVTEKGKDVELRCDPISGHTALYWYRQSLGQGLEFLIYFQGNSAPDKSGLPSDRFSAERTGGSVSTLTIQRTQQEDSAVYLCASSPTRTYEQYFGPGTRLTVT.

The chain employs TRBV9 and TRBJ2-7; D remains unclear. Trimming removed 0 bases from V and 0 bases from J, with 13 bases in between. This CDR3 has 16 residues. Germline V gene data show CDR1 as SGDLS and CDR2 as YYNGEE. The CDR3 bases are TGTGCCAGCAGCGTAGGGCCAGCTACTACCTCCTACGAGCAGTACTTC. Translated, it gives CASSVGPATTSYEQYF.

The chain recombines TRBV4-3 with TRBJ2-7; D perhaps matches TRBD1 (5 bases). Germline V CDR1 and CDR2: LGHNA, YSLEER. The length of the CDR3 is 15 residues. Trimming stripped 0 bases from V and 3 bases from J, with 12 bases between. The CDR3 DNA reads TGCGCCAGCAGCCAAGACAAGGGGTTCCTCTACGAGCAGTACTTC. Residues: CASSQDKGFLYEQYF.

The count of this clone is one. The V and J genes are TRBV7-3 and TRBJ2-7, with 14 bases matching TRBD2. The CDR3 covers 15 residues. Germline V gives CDR1 SGHTA, CDR2 FQGTGA. V trimming: 4 bases; J trimming: 4 bases; junction bases outside the gene matches: 3. The CDR3 is CASSSGTSGSYEQYF. CDR3 coding DNA: TGTGCCAGCAGCTCAGGGACTAGCGGGAGTTACGAGCAGTACTTC.

Worth noting for this clone: At the DNA level, this CDR3 is encoded by other sequences in the same sample as well. The rearrangement uses TRBV5-1 and TRBJ2-4, with 7 bases lining up with TRBD1. J lost 1 base, V lost 0 bases, and 1 base had no gene match. There are 15 residues in the CDR3. Germline-derived CDR1 and CDR2 are SGHRS and YFSETQ. This CDR3 reads CASSLGGQAKNIQYF. The CDR3 region has the DNA TGCGCCAGCAGCTTGGGGGGACAGGCCAAAAACATTCAGTACTTC.

The V gene is TRBV2, the J gene TRBJ2-1; 10 bases match TRBD1. The CDR3 runs to 14 residues. CDR1 SNHLY and CDR2 FYNNEI come from the germline V gene. With V trimmed by 9 bases and J by 9 bases, 11 bases remained unmatched. The CDR3, as DNA: TGTGCCAGTACGGGACAGGGGATGTCAGGTGAGCAGTTCTTC. It yields the protein CASTGQGMSGEQFF. Full variable domain (outside the CDR3, taken from reference TRBV2 and TRBJ2-1): EPEVTQTPSHQVTQMGQEVILRCVPISNHLYFYWYRQILGQKVEFLVSFYNNEISEKSEIFDDQFSVERPDGSNFTLKIRSTKLEDSAMYFCASTGQGMSGEQFFGPGTRLTVL.

The chain employs TRBV29-1 and TRBJ2-1, with D hard to call. CDR3 length equals 13 residues. V was clipped by 2 bases and J by 9 bases, with 14 bases between them. The germline CDR1 and CDR2 sequences are SQVTM and ANQGSEA. This chain's CDR3 is CSVEPPPRSEQFF. As DNA, the CDR3 is TGCAGCGTTGAACCCCCTCCCCGCAGTGAGCAGTTCTTC.

The chain has TRBV4-3 and TRBJ2-7; no reliable D call. The V and J ends lost 0 bases and 0 bases respectively, with 9 bases between them. This CDR3 region has 15 residues. CDR1 and CDR2 from the germline V gene are LGHNA and YSLEER. CDR3 DNA: TGCGCCAGCAGCCAAGATCACAGAAACTCCTACGAGCAGTACTTC. Translating gives CASSQDHRNSYEQYF.

The rearrangement links TRBV3-1 (or the pseudogene TRBV3-2) to TRBJ2-2, with D tentatively TRBD1 (6 bases). The germline CDR1 and CDR2 sequences are LGHDT and YNNKEL (reference sequence). This CDR3 comprises 16 residues. Trimming shortened V by 4 bases and J by 7 bases, and 19 bases separated the two germline ends. The CDR3 bases are TGTGCCAGCAGCCCCAGGACAGTTTTTATAGGCGGGGAGCTGTTTTTT. Translated: CASSPRTVFIGGELFF.

The chain carries TRBV4-1 and TRBJ2-7; no clear D gene. CDR1 is MGHRA and CDR2 is YSYEKL in the germline V gene. This CDR3 is built from 13 residues. Trimming stripped 0 bases from V and 8 bases from J, with 11 bases between. CDR3 bases: TGCGCCAGCAGCCAAGATCTACGGGTAAAGCAGTACTTC. It translates to CASSQDLRVKQYF.

The genes are TRBV3-1 (or the pseudogene TRBV3-2) and TRBJ1-3; D is possibly TRBD1 (5 bases). Trimming took 2 bases from V and 0 from J, leaving 14 bases between them. Germline-derived CDR1 and CDR2 are LGHDT and YNNKEL (reference sequence). This CDR3 has 17 residues. As DNA, the CDR3 is TGTGCCAGCAGCCAACTCACAGGTTATGGCTCTGGAAACACCATATATTTT. Amino acid sequence: CASSQLTGYGSGNTIYF.